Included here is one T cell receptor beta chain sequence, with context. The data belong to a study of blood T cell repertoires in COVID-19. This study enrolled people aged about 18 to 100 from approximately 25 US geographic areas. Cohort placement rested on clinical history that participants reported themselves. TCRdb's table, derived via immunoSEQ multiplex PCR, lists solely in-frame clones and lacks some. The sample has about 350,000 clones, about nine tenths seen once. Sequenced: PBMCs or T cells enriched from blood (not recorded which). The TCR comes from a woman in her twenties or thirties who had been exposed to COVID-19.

CDR3 bases: TGTGCCAGCAGTGAGGGACTAGCGGAGACCAATGAGCAGTTCTTC. It specifies CASSEGLAETNEQFF. The J gene is TRBJ2-1, the V gene TRBV6-1; 11 nucleotides match TRBD2. CDR1 is MNHNS, CDR2 SASEGT, per germline. The junction had 4 bases not matched to a gene; V was cut back by 3 bases and J by 6 bases. CDR3 length: 15 amino acids.